Shown below are 13 T cell receptor beta chains from a single sample sequenced in a study of blood T cell repertoires in COVID-19. The protocol was immunoSEQ multiplex PCR, while the TCRdb copy is restricted to in-frame clones and leaves out a portion. The sample shows about 210,000 clones, 92% of them seen only once. The sample comprised peripheral blood. The source is a man under 40 with acute or convalescent COVID-19.

This chain links TRBV21-1 with TRBJ1-3; the table gives TRBD1 as D, unverified against the DNA. TRBV21-1 corresponds to a pseudogene. The CDR3 contains 17 residues. The chain's CDR3 is CASSKEVGRANGNTIYF. CDR3 nucleotides: TGTGCCAGCAGCAAAGAGGTAGGCAGGGCTAATGGAAACACCATATATTTT.

About this clone: The junction departs from germline at one end; a sequencing error may be responsible. The rearrangement joins TRBV6-4 to TRBJ1-1; 8 nucleotides match TRBD1. The CDR3 length is 13 residues. Per germline, CDR1 MRHNA and CDR2 SNTAGT. As DNA, the CDR3 is TGTGCCAGCAGTGATGCCGGGACAGGCTTGATGGTGTTT. It codes for CASSDAGTGLMVF.

This clone was seen only once. The CDR3 region is CASSLYGGGAVDTQYF. The DNA for the CDR3 is TGTGCCAGCAGTTTATACGGCGGGGGGGCCGTAGATACGCAGTATTTT. This chain joins TRBV27 and TRBJ2-3; 9 bases are shared with TRBD2. V gave up 1 base and J gave up 5 bases; unmatched junction bases: 7. The CDR3 sequence is 16 residues long. Germline V gene data show CDR1 as MNHEY and CDR2 as SMNVEV (reference sequence).

The CDR3 DNA follows: TGTGCCAGCAGCTTTGACAACTACAATGAGCAGTTCTTC. Protein sequence: CASSFDNYNEQFF. This chain links TRBV7-3 with TRBJ2-1; D is undetermined. Germline loops: CDR1 SGHTA, CDR2 FQGTGA. V gave up 3 bases and J gave up 3 bases, with 6 bases separating them. The length of the CDR3 is 13 residues. Supplemented by reference TRBV7-3 and TRBJ2-1, the full variable domain reads GAGVSQTPSNKVTEKGKYVELRCDPISGHTALYWYRQSLGQGPEFLIYFQGTGAADDSGLPNDRFFAVRPEGSVSTLKIQRTERGDSAVYLCASSFDNYNEQFFGPGTRLTVL.

CDR3 bases: TGTGCCAGCAGTTCCGACCGGGACAGGGGGCAGCCCCAGCATTTT. The encoded protein is CASSSDRDRGQPQHF. The chain recombines TRBV6-6 with TRBJ1-5, with 11 nucleotides matching TRBD1. Trimming at V came to 4 bases and at J to 7 bases, leaving 6 bases not matched to a gene. This CDR3 is 15 amino acids long. The germline CDR1 and CDR2 sequences are MNHNY and SVGAGI (reference sequence).

The chain couples TRBV28 to TRBJ2-7; TRBD2 matches 10 bases. CDR3 length: 14 amino acids. Per germline, CDR1 MDHEN and CDR2 SYDVKM. With 10 bases clipped from V and 5 bases from J, the junction kept 11 bases outside the gene matches. The CDR3 loop is CATDILAGAHEQYF. The CDR3 DNA follows: TGTGCCACCGACATTCTAGCGGGGGCTCACGAGCAGTACTTC.

Remarks on this clone: Other DNA sequences of this sample code for an identical CDR3. The rearrangement uses TRBV5-1 and TRBJ2-5, with 8 bases that match TRBD2. V shed 2 bases, J shed 4 bases, and the junction held 1 base outside the gene matches. CDR3 size: 13 residues. Germline V lookup: CDR1 SGHRS, CDR2 YFSETQ. The CDR3 region has the DNA TGCGCCAGCAGCTTCGCGGGAGGAGAGACCCAGTACTTC. Its protein is CASSFAGGETQYF.

The chain uses TRBV19 and TRBJ2-3, with D perhaps TRBD1 (5 bases). The germline V gene has CDR1 LNHDA and CDR2 SQIVND (reference sequence). V lost 5 bases and J 2 bases, leaving 20 bases between the germline ends. The CDR3 loop spans 17 amino acids. This chain's CDR3 is CASSSPHRQSSTDTQYF. As DNA, the CDR3 is TGTGCCAGTAGTTCCCCCCACAGGCAGTCCTCCACAGATACGCAGTATTTT.

The rearrangement links TRBV27 to TRBJ1-2; no reliable D call. Looked up from germline, CDR1 is MNHEY and CDR2 is SMNVEV (reference sequence). V lost 5 bases to trimming and J lost 3 bases, with 13 bases between them. The length of the CDR3 is 14 residues. The CDR3 coding sequence is TGTGCCAGCAGTCCTCGAGGCGCATACTATGGCTACACCTTC. Its protein is CASSPRGAYYGYTF.

This clone appeared once. CDR3 residues: CAWYRGRYGYTF. The CDR3 DNA follows: TGTGCCTGGTACAGGGGGCGCTATGGCTACACCTTC. J is TRBJ1-2 and V is TRBV30; TRBD1 agrees at 9 bases. The CDR3 is made up of 12 amino acids. Germline V gives CDR1 GTSNPN, CDR2 SVGIG (reference sequence). The V segment lost 5 bases and the J segment 4 bases; nucleotides outside the gene matches: 2.

The chain links TRBV7-3 to TRBJ1-1; the D is unclear. Germline V gene sequence: CDR1 SGHTA, CDR2 FQGTGA. CDR3 length: 15 amino acids. V lost 4 bases and J 3 bases, leaving 15 bases between the germline ends. The CDR3 loop is CASSSYVMVYTEAFF. CDR3 in DNA: TGTGCCAGCAGCTCCTACGTCATGGTCTACACTGAAGCTTTCTTT.

In its sample, this clone was seen a few times. The chain uses TRBV7-2 and TRBJ1-2; no definite D call. Germline assignment: CDR1 SGHTA and CDR2 FQGNSA. The germline V and J ends were trimmed by 2 bases and 4 bases, with 14 bases remaining between them. The CDR3 length is 15 residues. The CDR3 loop reads CASSLSMTMGYGYTF. CDR3 DNA sequence: TGTGCCAGCAGCTTATCGATGACAATGGGCTATGGCTACACCTTC.

V gene TRBV12-3 or TRBV12-4 combines with J gene TRBJ2-3; the D gene is possibly TRBD2 (6 bases). Deletions cut 3 bases from V and 5 bases from J, with 9 bases between. The CDR3 spans 13 residues. The CDR3 region has the DNA TGTGCCAGCAGTTTCGGGAGATTAGATACGCAGTATTTT. Amino acids: CASSFGRLDTQYF.